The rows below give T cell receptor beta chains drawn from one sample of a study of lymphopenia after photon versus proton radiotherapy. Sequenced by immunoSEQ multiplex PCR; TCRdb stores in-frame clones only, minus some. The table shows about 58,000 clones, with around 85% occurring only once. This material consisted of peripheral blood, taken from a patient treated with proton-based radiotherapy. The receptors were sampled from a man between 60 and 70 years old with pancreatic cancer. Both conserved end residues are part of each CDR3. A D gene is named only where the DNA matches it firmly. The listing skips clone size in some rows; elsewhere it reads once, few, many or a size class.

CDR3aa: CASSPLGQTSGSGYNEQFF
CDR3nt: TGTGCCAGCTCACCATTAGGGCAGACAAGCGGGAGCGGCTACAATGAGCAGTTCTTC
v_gene: TRBV18
abundance: .
j_gene: TRBJ2-1
d_gene: TRBD2

CDR3aa: CAWSIREQFF
CDR3nt: TGTGCCTGGAGTATCCGAGAGCAGTTCTTC
v_gene: TRBV30
abundance: .
j_gene: TRBJ2-1
d_gene: .

CDR3aa: CASSSAGRSGGNTIYF
CDR3nt: TGTGCCAGCAGCTCCGCCGGACGGTCGGGGGGAAACACCATATATTTT
v_gene: TRBV11-2
abundance: once
j_gene: TRBJ1-3
d_gene: .

CDR3aa: CASQEQDYTEAFF
CDR3nt: TGTGCCAGCCAAGAACAGGATTACACTGAAGCTTTCTTT
v_gene: TRBV14
abundance: .
j_gene: TRBJ1-1
d_gene: .

CDR3aa: CASSLGRGTGVPNYGYTF
CDR3nt: TGTGCCAGCAGCTTAGGGCGAGGGACAGGGGTCCCTAACTATGGCTACACCTTC
v_gene: TRBV7-8
abundance: .
j_gene: TRBJ1-2
d_gene: TRBD1

CDR3aa: CASSSRGNTEAFF
CDR3nt: TGTGCCAGCAGCTCTCGAGGGAACACTGAAGCTTTCTTT
v_gene: TRBV13
abundance: .
j_gene: TRBJ1-1
d_gene: .

CDR3aa: CASSDRVYEQYF
CDR3nt: TGTGCCAGCAGTGATCGGGTCTACGAGCAGTACTTC
v_gene: TRBV28
abundance: .
j_gene: TRBJ2-7
d_gene: .

CDR3aa: CASSMTGTPNTEAFF
CDR3nt: TGTGCCAGTAGTATGACCGGGACCCCGAACACTGAAGCTTTCTTT
v_gene: TRBV19
abundance: .
j_gene: TRBJ1-1
d_gene: .

CDR3aa: CASSQDRPAAGGEKLFF
CDR3nt: TGCGCCAGCAGCCAAGATCGGCCAGCCGCTGGAGGTGAAAAACTGTTTTTT
v_gene: TRBV4-1
abundance: .
j_gene: TRBJ1-4
d_gene: .

CDR3aa: CASSLAEIQETQYF
CDR3nt: TGTGCCAGCTCACTAGCCGAAATTCAAGAGACCCAGTACTTC
v_gene: TRBV18
abundance: .
j_gene: TRBJ2-5
d_gene: .

CDR3aa: CASSPQGYPTDTQYF
CDR3nt: TGTGCCAGCTCACCACAGGGGTACCCCACAGATACGCAGTATTTT
v_gene: TRBV18
abundance: .
j_gene: TRBJ2-3
d_gene: .

CDR3aa: CATSRRQGTASTDTQYF
CDR3nt: TGTGCCACCAGCAGGAGACAGGGGACCGCTAGCACAGATACGCAGTATTTT
v_gene: TRBV15
abundance: .
j_gene: TRBJ2-3
d_gene: TRBD1

CDR3aa: CASSLRLADTQYF
CDR3nt: TGTGCCAGCAGCTTACGACTAGCTGATACGCAGTATTTT
v_gene: TRBV5-6
abundance: .
j_gene: TRBJ2-3
d_gene: TRBD2

CDR3aa: CASRRVGETQYF
CDR3nt: TGCGCCAGCAGGAGGGTCGGGGAGACCCAGTACTTC
v_gene: TRBV10-2
abundance: .
j_gene: TRBJ2-5
d_gene: .

CDR3aa: CASSKDTRGRDEQYF
CDR3nt: TGTGCCAGCAGCAAAGACACCAGGGGGCGCGACGAGCAGTACTTC
v_gene: TRBV28
abundance: .
j_gene: TRBJ2-7
d_gene: TRBD1

CDR3aa: CASSSRGGYEQYF
CDR3nt: TGTGCCAGCAGCTCAAGGGGTGGATACGAGCAGTACTTC
v_gene: TRBV7-9
abundance: .
j_gene: TRBJ2-7
d_gene: .

CDR3aa: CASSLTVWGRETQYF
CDR3nt: TGTGCCAGCAGCTTAACCGTCTGGGGGCGAGAGACCCAGTACTTC
v_gene: TRBV7-9
abundance: .
j_gene: TRBJ2-5
d_gene: .

CDR3aa: CASSPSTGELFF
CDR3nt: TGTGCCAGCAGTCCAAGTACCGGGGAGCTGTTTTTT
v_gene: TRBV28
abundance: .
j_gene: TRBJ2-2
d_gene: .

CDR3aa: CASSLWEPGELFF
CDR3nt: TGTGCCAGCAGTTTATGGGAGCCCGGGGAGCTGTTTTTT
v_gene: TRBV28
abundance: .
j_gene: TRBJ2-2
d_gene: .

CDR3aa: CASDRFLGETQYF
CDR3nt: TGTGCCAGCGACAGGTTTTTAGGGGAGACCCAGTACTTC
v_gene: TRBV2
abundance: few
j_gene: TRBJ2-5
d_gene: .

CDR3aa: CAWTGSKNIQYF
CDR3nt: TGTGCCTGGACGGGGTCCAAAAACATTCAGTACTTC
v_gene: TRBV30
abundance: .
j_gene: TRBJ2-4
d_gene: .

CDR3aa: CASSLPRDRGYEQYF
CDR3nt: TGTGCCAGCAGCTTACCCCGGGACAGGGGCTACGAGCAGTACTTC
v_gene: TRBV11-2
abundance: once
j_gene: TRBJ2-7
d_gene: TRBD1

CDR3aa: CAWSFGRTDMQYF
CDR3nt: TGTGCCTGGAGTTTCGGGAGGACAGATATGCAGTATTTT
v_gene: TRBV30
abundance: .
j_gene: TRBJ2-3
d_gene: .

CDR3aa: CASSFPTSQETQYF
CDR3nt: TGTGCCAGCAGCTTTCCAACTAGCCAAGAGACCCAGTACTTC
v_gene: TRBV5-6
abundance: .
j_gene: TRBJ2-5
d_gene: .

CDR3aa: CASSSRTGGNQPQHF
CDR3nt: TGTGCCAGTAGTTCCAGGACAGGGGGCAATCAGCCCCAGCATTTT
v_gene: TRBV19
abundance: once
j_gene: TRBJ1-5
d_gene: TRBD1

CDR3aa: CASSYWTSRGTGELFF
CDR3nt: TGTGCCAGCAGTTATTGGACTAGCCGTGGCACCGGGGAGCTGTTTTTT
v_gene: TRBV6-5
abundance: .
j_gene: TRBJ2-2
d_gene: TRBD2

CDR3aa: CSVESGSYNEQFF
CDR3nt: TGCAGCGTTGAGTCAGGGAGCTACAATGAGCAGTTCTTC
v_gene: TRBV29-1
abundance: .
j_gene: TRBJ2-1
d_gene: .

CDR3aa: CASSFSPASPEQYF
CDR3nt: TGTGCCAGCAGCTTTAGTCCAGCGTCACCCGAGCAGTACTTC
v_gene: TRBV11-3
abundance: once
j_gene: TRBJ2-7
d_gene: .

CDR3aa: CASSLESGRDGHTQYF
CDR3nt: TGTGCCAGCAGCTTAGAGAGCGGGAGGGATGGACATACGCAGTATTTT
v_gene: TRBV7-2
abundance: .
j_gene: TRBJ2-3
d_gene: TRBD2

CDR3aa: CASSPRQLEETQYF
CDR3nt: TGTGCCAGCTCACCAAGACAGCTGGAGGAGACCCAGTACTTC
v_gene: TRBV18
abundance: .
j_gene: TRBJ2-5
d_gene: .

CDR3aa: CASSFGADTQYF
CDR3nt: TGTGCCAGCAGCTTCGGAGCAGATACGCAGTATTTT
v_gene: TRBV7-2
abundance: .
j_gene: TRBJ2-3
d_gene: .

CDR3aa: CASSILSGSGANVLTF
CDR3nt: TGTGCCAGCAGTATCCTATCAGGCTCCGGGGCCAACGTCCTGACTTTC
v_gene: TRBV27
abundance: once
j_gene: TRBJ2-6
d_gene: .

CDR3aa: CAWSEQLNSPLHF
CDR3nt: TGTGCCTGGAGTGAACAGCTAAATTCACCCCTCCACTTT
v_gene: TRBV30
abundance: .
j_gene: TRBJ1-6
d_gene: .

CDR3aa: CSGQGADTQYF
CDR3nt: TGCAGCGGCCAGGGGGCAGATACGCAGTATTTT
v_gene: TRBV29-1
abundance: .
j_gene: TRBJ2-3
d_gene: TRBD1

CDR3aa: CASSHRATNSPLHF
CDR3nt: TGTGCCAGCAGTCACAGGGCGACTAATTCACCCCTCCACTTT
v_gene: TRBV6-5
abundance: .
j_gene: TRBJ1-6
d_gene: .

CDR3aa: CASSFGGGAFGPQHF
CDR3nt: TGTGCCAGCAGTTTTGGTGGGGGGGCCTTCGGGCCCCAGCATTTT
v_gene: TRBV28
abundance: .
j_gene: TRBJ1-5
d_gene: .

CDR3aa: CASSQVGTRNTGELFF
CDR3nt: TGCGCCAGCAGCCAAGTTGGGACACGAAACACCGGGGAGCTGTTTTTT
v_gene: TRBV4-3
abundance: .
j_gene: TRBJ2-2
d_gene: .

CDR3aa: CASSVRREYDTQYF
CDR3nt: TGTGCCAGCAGTGTAAGAAGGGAGTATGATACGCAGTATTTT
v_gene: TRBV6-1
abundance: .
j_gene: TRBJ2-3
d_gene: .

CDR3aa: CASSVGPENSPLHF
CDR3nt: TGTGCCAGCAGCGTAGGGCCGGAGAATTCACCCCTCCACTTT
v_gene: TRBV9
abundance: .
j_gene: TRBJ1-6
d_gene: .

CDR3aa: CASSESSGQLTDTQYF
CDR3nt: TGTGCCAGCAGTGAAAGTTCGGGACAGCTCACAGATACGCAGTATTTT
v_gene: TRBV6-1
abundance: .
j_gene: TRBJ2-3
d_gene: TRBD1

CDR3aa: CASSLILAEQYF
CDR3nt: TGTGCCAGCAGCTTAATTTTAGCGGAGCAGTACTTC
v_gene: TRBV7-9
abundance: few
j_gene: TRBJ2-7
d_gene: .

CDR3aa: CASGLGGPTGTSYNEQFF
CDR3nt: TGTGCTAGTGGTTTGGGGGGGCCCACCGGAACCTCCTACAATGAGCAGTTCTTC
v_gene: TRBV12-5
abundance: .
j_gene: TRBJ2-1
d_gene: .

CDR3aa: CASSQDFSGSGETQYF
CDR3nt: TGTGCCAGCAGCCAAGATTTTTCCGGGTCGGGGGAGACCCAGTACTTC
v_gene: TRBV4-2
abundance: .
j_gene: TRBJ2-5
d_gene: .

CDR3aa: CASSPRGRGFEKLFF
CDR3nt: TGTGCCAGCAGCCCCCGGGGGAGGGGATTCGAAAAACTGTTTTTT
v_gene: TRBV11-2
abundance: .
j_gene: TRBJ1-4
d_gene: .

CDR3aa: CASSSNSLLSTDTQYF
CDR3nt: TGTGCCAGCAGTTCGAATAGCTTGTTAAGCACAGATACGCAGTATTTT
v_gene: TRBV27
abundance: once
j_gene: TRBJ2-3
d_gene: .

CDR3aa: CASSEQGRGYTF
CDR3nt: TGTGCCAGTAGTGAACAGGGACGTGGCTACACCTTC
v_gene: TRBV19
abundance: .
j_gene: TRBJ1-2
d_gene: .

CDR3aa: CASSRRKGTGELFF
CDR3nt: TGCGCCAGCAGCCGGCGCAAGGGCACCGGGGAGCTGTTTTTT
v_gene: TRBV4-3
abundance: .
j_gene: TRBJ2-2
d_gene: .

CDR3aa: CASSKTGSRQPQHF
CDR3nt: TGTGCCAGCAGCAAGACAGGGTCCAGGCAGCCCCAGCATTTT
v_gene: TRBV7-8
abundance: .
j_gene: TRBJ1-5
d_gene: TRBD1

CDR3aa: CASSSEGLLRADTQYF
CDR3nt: TGCGCCAGCAGCTCCGAGGGACTATTAAGGGCAGATACGCAGTATTTT
v_gene: TRBV5-1
abundance: .
j_gene: TRBJ2-3
d_gene: TRBD2

CDR3aa: CASSILGGKTEAFF
CDR3nt: TGTGCCAGCAGTATCCTAGGGGGAAAAACTGAAGCTTTCTTT
v_gene: TRBV28
abundance: once
j_gene: TRBJ1-1
d_gene: .

CDR3aa: CASSSPQRGNTIYF
CDR3nt: TGTGCCAGCAGTTCCCCTCAGAGGGGAAACACCATATATTTT
v_gene: TRBV27
abundance: .
j_gene: TRBJ1-3
d_gene: .